Following are 29 T cell receptor beta chains from one sample sequenced in a study of cytomegalovirus exposure and HLA in healthy donors. It was with 60 Vbeta and 13 Jbeta primers that the PCR ran. Repertoires were generated with immunoSEQ multiplex PCR, while TCRdb's copy carries only in-frame clones and drops some. The sample contains about 93,000 clones, around three quarters of which appear only once. The sequenced material came from PBMCs. These TCRs come from a man aged 25 to 40 in good health and CMV-seronegative.

As to this clone: Compared with germline, one end of the junction differs, possibly owing to a read error. The genes are TRBV7-9 and TRBJ1-2, with TRBD1 as a possible D gene (5 bases). The CDR3 is 15 amino acids. Germline CDR1 SEHNR, CDR2 FQNEAQ (reference sequence). The CDR3 bases are TGTTCCAGCAGCTTAGTGGACATAGGGAACTATGGCTACACCTTC. Translated, it gives CSSSLVDIGNYGYTF.

The chain joins TRBV7-9 to TRBJ1-4, with 8 bases lining up with TRBD1. V gave up 5 bases and J gave up 8 bases; unmatched junction bases: 10. CDR3 length equals 15 residues. The germline CDR1 and CDR2 sequences are SEHNR and FQNEAQ (reference sequence). CDR3 sequence: CASSPSTGAREKLFF. The DNA of the CDR3 is TGTGCCAGCAGCCCCTCGACAGGGGCGAGGGAAAAACTGTTTTTT.

This chain joins TRBV27 and TRBJ1-2; no definite D call. The V end lost 7 bases, the J end lost 4 bases, and 13 bases lay between the germline ends. The CDR3 loop spans 13 amino acids. In germline, CDR1 is MNHEY, CDR2 SMNVEV (reference sequence). CDR3 region: CASTARGSYGYTF. The CDR3, as DNA: TGTGCCAGCACCGCCCGAGGGAGCTATGGCTACACCTTC.

This sequence joins TRBV7-9 and TRBJ2-7; 7 bases are shared with TRBD1. The CDR3 covers 15 residues. Germline values: CDR1 SEHNR, CDR2 FQNEAQ (reference sequence). The ends lost 4 bases at V and 7 bases at J; junction bases unmatched: 13. CDR3 region: CASSSAGTANEEQYV. DNA for the CDR3: TGTGCCAGCAGCTCCGCCGGGACAGCAAACGAAGAGCAGTACGTC.

The chain employs TRBV10-1 and TRBJ2-1; 11 bases are shared with TRBD2. Germline CDR1 is WNHNN and CDR2 is SYGVQD (reference sequence). Trimming cost V 4 bases and J 2 bases; bases outside gene matches: 1. This CDR3 spans 15 amino acids. The CDR3 nucleotides are TGCGCCAGCAGTGCTAGCGGGAGGCCCTACAATGAGCAGTTCTTC. This codes for CASSASGRPYNEQFF.

V is TRBV9 and J is TRBJ2-7, with 7 bases that match TRBD1. V shed 3 bases and J 3 bases; nucleotides not matched to a gene: 0. CDR1 and CDR2 (germline): SGDLS, YYNGEE. The CDR3 loop spans 12 amino acids. This chain's CDR3 is CASSGDSYEQYF. The CDR3 DNA sequence: TGTGCCAGCAGCGGGGACAGCTACGAGCAGTACTTC.

The rearrangement joins TRBV19 to TRBJ2-1; D uncertain. Trimming cost V 3 bases and J 0 bases, with 9 bases left between them. The V gene's germline CDR1 is LNHDA and CDR2 SQIVND (reference sequence). This CDR3 comprises 15 residues. In nucleotides, the CDR3 is TGTGCCAGTAGTATTCGGCAGGACTCCTACAATGAGCAGTTCTTC. Protein product: CASSIRQDSYNEQFF.

The gene calls are TRBV20-1 and TRBJ1-1; D gene uncertain. Germline values: CDR1 DFQATT, CDR2 SNEGSKA (reference sequence). The CDR3 runs to 11 residues. V gave up 5 bases and J gave up 1 base, with 5 bases separating them. In nucleotides, the CDR3 is TGCAGTGCTCAGAAGAACACTGAAGCTTTCTTT. Residues: CSAQKNTEAFF.

DNA for the CDR3: TGTGCCAGCAGCTCAGGGAATTTAGGTGGGGCCAACGTCCTGACTTTC. This codes for CASSSGNLGGANVLTF. The gene calls are TRBV7-3 and TRBJ2-6; possible D gene TRBD1, 5 bases. CDR3 size: 16 residues. Looked up from germline, CDR1 is SGHTA and CDR2 is FQGTGA. V was cut by 4 bases and J by 3 bases, with 13 bases left in between.

For this clone: The junction shows a germline mismatch at one end, possibly a read error. This rearrangement joins TRBV5-4 to TRBJ2-5; TRBD1 matches 9 bases. Germline V lookup: CDR1 SGHNT, CDR2 YYREEE (reference sequence). The CDR3 sequence is 16 residues long. The CDR3 sequence is CASGLVKTGGMKTQYF. CDR3 DNA sequence: TGTGCCAGCGGCTTAGTAAAGACAGGGGGTATGAAGACCCAGTACTTC.

The chain uses TRBV19 and TRBJ2-4; 8 positions match TRBD1. This CDR3 has 14 amino acids. Trimming took 3 bases from V and 3 from J; bases not matched to a gene: 1. CDR1 is LNHDA and CDR2 is SQIVND in the germline V gene (reference sequence). The CDR3 DNA sequence: TGTGCCAGTAGTATGACAGGGGTCAAAAACATTCAGTACTTC. The encoded protein is CASSMTGVKNIQYF.

This chain connects TRBV7-6 to TRBJ2-1, with D maybe TRBD1 (5 bases). Germline lookup yields CDR1 SGHVS and CDR2 FNYEAQ. Deletions cut 5 bases from V and 7 bases from J, with 12 bases between. The CDR3 extends over 13 amino acids. CDR3 protein: CASSTYRKNEQFF. The CDR3 bases are TGTGCCAGCAGCACCTACAGGAAGAATGAGCAGTTCTTC.

The chain carries TRBV6-5 and TRBJ1-2, with TRBD1 identical over 7 bases. CDR1 MNHEY and CDR2 SVGAGI come from the germline V gene. The trim removed 3 bases at V and 5 bases at J, leaving 12 bases unmatched. This CDR3 is built from 16 residues. CDR3 region: CASSYVFRGEIYGYTF. The CDR3 bases are TGTGCCAGCAGTTATGTATTCAGGGGGGAAATTTATGGCTACACCTTC.

The V call is TRBV6-1, the J call TRBJ1-2; the D gene is possibly TRBD1 (6 bases). Germline V gives CDR1 MNHNS, CDR2 SASEGT. Trimming cost V 5 bases and J 4 bases, with 14 bases left between them. The CDR3 covers 14 residues. This CDR3 reads CASSTTGSTYGYTF. Written as DNA, the CDR3 is TGTGCCAGCAGTACGACAGGTTCGACCTATGGCTACACCTTC.

The V gene is TRBV5-1, the J gene TRBJ1-4, with 10 bases aligning to TRBD1. Trimming took 3 bases from V and 5 from J; bases not matched to a gene: 10. CDR3 size: 17 residues. Germline CDR1 SGHRS, CDR2 YFSETQ. In nucleotides, the CDR3 is TGCGCCAGCAGCTCCCAACCAGCGGACAGGGGGAATGAAAAACTGTTTTTT. Its protein is CASSSQPADRGNEKLFF.

V and J are TRBV27 and TRBJ2-2, with 8 bases fitting TRBD1. The V gene end was trimmed by 5 bases and the J gene end by 3 bases; junction bases not matched to a gene: 5. This CDR3 is built from 15 residues. In germline, CDR1 is MNHEY, CDR2 SMNVEV (reference sequence). The CDR3 region is CASSPRGRDTGELFF. The CDR3 DNA follows: TGTGCCAGCAGTCCCAGGGGGCGAGACACCGGGGAGCTGTTTTTT.

This clone occurred once. V and J are TRBV19 and TRBJ1-2; no clear D. Trimming took 1 base from V and 3 from J, leaving 6 bases between them. Germline lookup yields CDR1 LNHDA and CDR2 SQIVND (reference sequence). The CDR3 runs to 13 residues. The chain's CDR3 is CASSIVQDYGYTF. The CDR3 bases are TGTGCCAGTAGTATAGTACAAGACTATGGCTACACCTTC.

This clone has only a few counts. The V gene is TRBV6-1, the J gene TRBJ2-7, with D hard to call. The germline V gene has CDR1 MNHNS and CDR2 SASEGT. With 0 bases removed from V and 0 bases from J, the gap between germline ends came to 12 bases. This CDR3 is built from 16 residues. Written as DNA, the CDR3 is TGTGCCAGCAGTGAAGCCGACACTTTAGACTCCTACGAGCAGTACTTC. It encodes CASSEADTLDSYEQYF.

This chain joins TRBV4-1 and TRBJ2-7; D is unclear. The CDR3 spans 13 residues. The V gene's germline CDR1 is MGHRA and CDR2 YSYEKL. Trimming stripped 1 base from V and 3 bases from J, with 7 bases between. Here the CDR3 reads CASSQAYGYEQYF. CDR3 bases: TGCGCCAGCAGCCAAGCGTACGGCTACGAGCAGTACTTC.

This rearrangement joins TRBV25-1 to TRBJ2-3; TRBD2 is a possible D gene (5 bases). This CDR3 comprises 13 residues. In germline, CDR1 is MGHDK, CDR2 SYGVNS. The V gene lost 7 bases and the J gene lost 5 bases, with 13 bases spanning the gap. The CDR3 loop is CASNPGAGDTQYF. DNA for the CDR3: TGTGCCAGCAATCCCGGTGCGGGAGATACGCAGTATTTT. Drawing the rest from reference TRBV25-1 and TRBJ2-3, the complete variable domain is EADIYQTPRYLVIGTGKKITLECSQTMGHDKMYWYQQDPGMELHLIHYSYGVNSTEKGDLSSESTVSRIRTEHFPLTLESARPSHTSQYLCASNPGAGDTQYFGPGTRLTVL.

The chain recombines TRBV6-1 with TRBJ2-7, with D perhaps matching TRBD1 (6 bases). The germline V gene has CDR1 MNHNS and CDR2 SASEGT. The CDR3 covers 15 residues. V lost 5 bases and J lost 8, with 22 bases in between. As DNA, the CDR3 is TGTGCCAGCAGTTCAGGGGAGACACCCACGGGGAAGCAGTACGTC. It is translated as CASSSGETPTGKQYV.

The chain is built from TRBV2 and TRBJ2-3, with 8 nucleotides matching TRBD1. The junction had 6 bases not matched to a gene; V was cut back by 6 bases and J by 4 bases. In germline, CDR1 is SNHLY, CDR2 FYNNEI. The CDR3 runs 14 residues. CDR3 in amino acids: CASSRTGTADTQYF. DNA of the CDR3: TGTGCCAGCAGCAGGACAGGGACCGCAGATACGCAGTATTTT.

The rearrangement joins TRBV11-2 to TRBJ2-1; 8 nucleotides agree with TRBD2. In germline, CDR1 is SGHAT, CDR2 FQNNGV. The CDR3 runs 15 residues. Trimming removed 1 base from V and 2 bases from J; junction bases left unmatched: 1. The CDR3 sequence: CASSLAGGTYNEQFF. The DNA for the CDR3 is TGTGCCAGCAGCTTAGCGGGAGGGACCTACAATGAGCAGTTCTTC.

The rearrangement joins TRBV19 to TRBJ1-1; a weak D match, TRBD1 (6 bases). The CDR3 extends over 14 amino acids. V was pared by 1 base and J by 6 bases, with 12 bases between. CDR1 LNHDA and CDR2 SQIVND come from the germline V gene (reference sequence). CDR3 in DNA: TGTGCCAGTAGTATAGGGGGGGGCAGCCCTGAAGCTTTCTTT. Protein: CASSIGGGSPEAFF.

V usage is TRBV6-1 and J usage is TRBJ1-1; 8 nucleotides line up with TRBD1. The germline V gene has CDR1 MNHNS and CDR2 SASEGT. The CDR3 sequence is 13 residues long. V was clipped by 3 bases and J by 8 bases; unmatched bases: 5. CDR3 protein: CASSDRGRGEAFF. CDR3 sequence (DNA): TGTGCCAGCAGTGACAGGGGGCGAGGAGAAGCTTTCTTT.

The V call is TRBV5-1, the J call TRBJ1-4; 8 bases line up with TRBD1. V gave up 0 bases and J gave up 7 bases; unmatched junction bases: 2. Per germline, CDR1 SGHRS and CDR2 YFSETQ. There are 14 residues in the CDR3. In DNA form, the CDR3 reads TGCGCCAGCAGCTTGGGAACAGGGGGTGAAAAACTGTTTTTT. Its protein is CASSLGTGGEKLFF.

The V gene is TRBV2, the J gene TRBJ2-2, with TRBD2 matching over 15 bases. Trimming took 6 bases from V and 5 from J; bases not matched to a gene: 4. The CDR3 contains 16 residues. In germline, CDR1 is SNHLY, CDR2 FYNNEI. The CDR3 reads CASRGGLAGGTGELFF. The CDR3 DNA follows: TGTGCCAGCAGGGGGGGACTAGCGGGAGGAACCGGGGAGCTGTTTTTT.

This clone has a handful of counts. As DNA, the CDR3 is TGTGCCAGCAGCCCATCAGGGAAGAACACTGAAGCTTTCTTT. The encoded protein is CASSPSGKNTEAFF. This chain links TRBV7-2 with TRBJ1-1; D is perhaps TRBD1 (5 bases). The germline CDR1 and CDR2 sequences are SGHTA and FQGNSA. With 5 bases removed from V and 1 base from J, the gap between germline ends came to 11 bases. This CDR3 comprises 14 residues.

The rearrangement joins TRBV4-2 to TRBJ2-7; 7 nucleotides agree with TRBD2. This CDR3 is built from 14 residues. J lost 3 bases, V lost 2 bases, and 4 bases had no gene match. CDR1 and CDR2 from the germline V gene are LGHNA and YNFKEQ. The CDR3 loop reads CASSQWLADYEQYF. In nucleotides, the CDR3 is TGTGCCAGCAGCCAATGGCTAGCGGACTACGAGCAGTACTTC.